The clone carrying this T cell receptor beta chain appeared a few times. The CDR3 is made up of 13 amino acids. Germline CDR1 reads DFQATT; CDR2 reads SNEGSKA (reference sequence). The entry originates in a study of response to subunit inactivated influenza vaccine. MiXCR, run by TCRdb on the RT-PCR reads, gives a single entry per CDR3 protein. The sample includes about 610,000 distinct CDR3 sequences, around 13% of them seen just once. The starting material was PBMCs from blood, obtained 12 days after vaccination. The sequence was obtained from a man aged 45-65 years who received an inactivated influenza vaccine. The chain links TRBV20-1 to TRBJ2-5, with 7 bases matching TRBD2. The CDR3 coding sequence is TGCAGGCCTATCGGGGGGAACACAGAGACCCAGTACTTC. It yields the protein CRPIGGNTETQYF.